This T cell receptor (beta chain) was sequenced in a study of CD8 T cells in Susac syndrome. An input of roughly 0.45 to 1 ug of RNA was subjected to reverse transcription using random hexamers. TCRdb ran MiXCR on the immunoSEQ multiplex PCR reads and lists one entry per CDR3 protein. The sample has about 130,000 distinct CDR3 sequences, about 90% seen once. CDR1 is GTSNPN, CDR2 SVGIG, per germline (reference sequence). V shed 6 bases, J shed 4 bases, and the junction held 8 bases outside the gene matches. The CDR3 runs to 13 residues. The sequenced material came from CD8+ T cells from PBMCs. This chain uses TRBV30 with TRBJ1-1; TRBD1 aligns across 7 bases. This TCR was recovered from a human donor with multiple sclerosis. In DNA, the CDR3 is TGTGCCTGTCGGAGACAGGGCCTCACTGAAGCTTTCTTT. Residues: CACRRQGLTEAFF.